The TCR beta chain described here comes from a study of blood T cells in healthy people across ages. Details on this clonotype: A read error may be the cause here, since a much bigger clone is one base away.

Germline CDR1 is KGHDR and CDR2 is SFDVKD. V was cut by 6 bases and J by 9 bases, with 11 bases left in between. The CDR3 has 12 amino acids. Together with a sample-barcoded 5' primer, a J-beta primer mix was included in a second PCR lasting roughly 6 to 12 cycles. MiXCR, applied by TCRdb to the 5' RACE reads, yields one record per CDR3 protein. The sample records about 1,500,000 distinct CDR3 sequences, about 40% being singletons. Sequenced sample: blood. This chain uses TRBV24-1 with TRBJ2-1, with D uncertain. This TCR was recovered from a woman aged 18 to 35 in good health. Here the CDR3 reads CATSQTNSEQFF. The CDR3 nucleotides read TGTGCCACCAGTCAGACGAACAGTGAGCAGTTCTTC.